This record looks at one TCR beta chain sequence and its context. Its antigen is undetermined. These data originate in a study of cytomegalovirus exposure and HLA in healthy donors. Study results and limitations: Overall, around 160 TCR beta chains were annotated as cytomegalovirus-associated.

Germline loops: CDR1 GTSNPN, CDR2 SVGIG (reference sequence). V lost 3 bases to trimming and J lost 1 base, with 17 bases between them. The CDR3 consists of 16 residues. Repertoires were generated with immunoSEQ multiplex PCR, while TCRdb's copy carries only in-frame clones and drops some. This sample has tens of thousands of clones, with roughly 95% found just once. The specimen was PBMCs. The TCR originated in a young woman in good health and CMV-seropositive. J is TRBJ2-3 and V is TRBV30; maybe TRBD1 (6 bases). Here the CDR3 DNA reads TGTGCCTGGAGGGGGATGGGGGCAGGGGGCACAGATACGCAGTATTTT. This encodes CAWRGMGAGGTDTQYF.